These T cell receptor beta chains were read from a single sample in a study of cytomegalovirus exposure and HLA in healthy donors. Data came from immunoSEQ multiplex PCR; TCRdb stores just in-frame clones and leaves some out. The sample records 130,000 to 150,000 clones, around 77% being singletons. What was sequenced was PBMCs. Receptor source: a woman in her thirties or forties in good health and CMV-seropositive. The CDR3 runs from the conserved cysteine through the conserved F or W. The D gene is left open where the match is weak. Only part of the rows carry a size: once, few, many, or a class if the clone is expanded.

TGTGCCAGCAGCCAAAGGACAGGCGCGAACACCGGGGAGCTGTTTTTT	CASSQRTGANTGELFF	TRBV7-6	TRBJ2-2	TRBD1	-
TGTGCCAGCAGCCCCTCTACAGGGGGATTGCATCAGCCCCAGCATTTT	CASSPSTGGLHQPQHF	TRBV7-9	TRBJ1-5	TRBD1	-
TGTGCCAGCCGGACAGGTTTCCTCGGTAATGAGCAGTTCTTC	CASRTGFLGNEQFF	TRBV19	TRBJ2-1	TRBD1	-
TGTGCCAGCACCAAAGAGGGACCGGGACGGGGGAATAACTATGGCTACACCTTC	CASTKEGPGRGNNYGYTF	TRBV2	TRBJ1-2	-	-
TGTGCCAGCAGCCGAGGGACAGGGGGGACAGATACGCAGTATTTT	CASSRGTGGTDTQYF	TRBV13	TRBJ2-3	TRBD1	few
TGTGCCAGCAGCCAAGATAACACCTACGAGCAGTACTTC	CASSQDNTYEQYF	TRBV4-2	TRBJ2-7	-	-
TGTGCCAGCAGTTTTAACAGCCCCTCGGATGGCTACACCTTC	CASSFNSPSDGYTF	TRBV27	TRBJ1-2	-	-
TGCGCCAGCAGCCCCGTAGCGGGGATGAGCTCCTACGAGCAGTACTTC	CASSPVAGMSSYEQYF	TRBV5-1	TRBJ2-7	TRBD2	-
TGTGCCAGCAGTCTCCCCCGAACAGGAGTGTCTAATGAAAAACTGTTTTTT	CASSLPRTGVSNEKLFF	TRBV25-1	TRBJ1-4	-	-
TGTGCCAGTAGTGAGGGAGCAAGCTGGGGCTACACCTTC	CASSEGASWGYTF	TRBV19	TRBJ1-2	-	-
TGTGCCAGCAGACAACTAGCGGGGTACACAGATACGCAGTATTTT	CASRQLAGYTDTQYF	TRBV2	TRBJ2-3	TRBD2	-
TGTGCCAGCAGAGCTCAAGGGGATAACTATGGCTACACCTTC	CASRAQGDNYGYTF	TRBV28	TRBJ1-2	-	once
TGTGCCAGCAGCTCCCTTACAGGCAGGGTGAACACTGAAGCTTTCTTT	CASSSLTGRVNTEAFF	TRBV5-6	TRBJ1-1	-	few
TGTGCCAGCGTGGTACAGGACCTCCGAGTCGCTGAAGCTTTCTTT	CASVVQDLRVAEAFF	TRBV2	TRBJ1-1	-	-
TGTGCCAGCAGCTCACCTAGCGGGGGGGCCTCCGGGGAGCTGTTTTTT	CASSSPSGGASGELFF	TRBV7-6	TRBJ2-2	TRBD2	-
TGTGCCAGCAGCCCAAGGAGACAGGGGCTTGCAACTAATGAAAAACTGTTTTTT	CASSPRRQGLATNEKLFF	TRBV11-2	TRBJ1-4	TRBD1	-
TGTGCCAGCAGCTTTGAAAGGGGTGCGATAAATGGCTACACCTTC	CASSFERGAINGYTF	TRBV5-4	TRBJ1-2	-	-
TGTGCCAGCAACAACCTGGACAGGGGATGGGAGCAGTACTTC	CASNNLDRGWEQYF	TRBV7-9	TRBJ2-7	TRBD1	-
TGTGCCAGCAGCCTAACAGGGAAACCCCTCCACTTT	CASSLTGKPLHF	TRBV28	TRBJ1-6	-	few
TGTGCCAGTAGACTTACAACGATCGGAGGTGGGACCCAGTACTTC	CASRLTTIGGGTQYF	TRBV19	TRBJ2-5	-	-
TGTGCCACCCGGACAGGGGGCAGTCATGGCTACACCTTC	CATRTGGSHGYTF	TRBV27	TRBJ1-2	TRBD1	-
TGTGCCAGCAGCGGCGGGGGGCCTGCCGGGGAGCTGTTTTTT	CASSGGGPAGELFF	TRBV7-3	TRBJ2-2	TRBD2	-
TGTGCCAGCAGTGAGCGGGAGACGGGGATCAATCAGCCCCAGCATTTT	CASSERETGINQPQHF	TRBV2	TRBJ1-5	-	-
TGCGCCAGCAGCGAGGGAGGACTAGCGGGCTCCTACGAGCAGTACTTC	CASSEGGLAGSYEQYF	TRBV5-1	TRBJ2-7	TRBD2	-
TGTGCCAGCAGACCCGGGACAGGGAGAGTTGAGACCCAGTACTTC	CASRPGTGRVETQYF	TRBV25-1	TRBJ2-5	TRBD1	-
TGTGCCAGCGGCGCCGGGACAGGATACAATGAGCAGTTCTTC	CASGAGTGYNEQFF	TRBV9	TRBJ2-1	TRBD1	few
TGCGCCAGCAGCTTGGGCCAGTTTAACTATGGCTACACCTTC	CASSLGQFNYGYTF	TRBV5-1	TRBJ1-2	-	-
TGTGCCATCAGTGAGTCGGGACAGGGAAGCACCTACGAGCAGTACTTC	CAISESGQGSTYEQYF	TRBV10-3	TRBJ2-7	TRBD1	-
TGCGCCAGCAGCTTGATTGGGCCGGGACTAGCGGGGGAAAGCAATGAGCAGTTCTTC	CASSLIGPGLAGESNEQFF	TRBV5-1	TRBJ2-1	TRBD2	-
TGTGCCAGCAGGCCTCTACTAGCGGGGGGCTATGAGCAGTTCTTC	CASRPLLAGGYEQFF	TRBV6-1	TRBJ2-1	TRBD2	-
TGTGCCAGCAGCCTCCGGACTAGCGGGGGAGTGAGCTCCTACAATGAGCAGTTCTTC	CASSLRTSGGVSSYNEQFF	TRBV5-4	TRBJ2-1	TRBD2	-
TGTGCCAGCAGTCCCCAGGGGGGTTCCTACGAGCAGTACTTC	CASSPQGGSYEQYF	TRBV6-5	TRBJ2-7	-	-